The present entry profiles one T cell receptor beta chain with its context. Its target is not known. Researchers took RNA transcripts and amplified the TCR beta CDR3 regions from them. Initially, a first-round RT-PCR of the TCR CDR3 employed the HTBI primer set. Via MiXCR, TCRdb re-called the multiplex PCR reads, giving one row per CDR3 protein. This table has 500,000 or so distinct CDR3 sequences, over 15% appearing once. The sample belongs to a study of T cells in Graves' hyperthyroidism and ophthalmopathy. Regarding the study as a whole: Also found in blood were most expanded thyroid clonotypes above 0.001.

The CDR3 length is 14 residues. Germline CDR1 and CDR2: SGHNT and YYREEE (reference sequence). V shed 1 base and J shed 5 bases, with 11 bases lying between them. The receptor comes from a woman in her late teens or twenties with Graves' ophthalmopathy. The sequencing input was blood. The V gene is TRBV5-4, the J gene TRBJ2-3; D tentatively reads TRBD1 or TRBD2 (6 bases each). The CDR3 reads CASSLSGARDTQYF. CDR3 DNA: TGTGCCAGCAGCTTGTCGGGGGCGAGAGATACGCAGTATTTT.